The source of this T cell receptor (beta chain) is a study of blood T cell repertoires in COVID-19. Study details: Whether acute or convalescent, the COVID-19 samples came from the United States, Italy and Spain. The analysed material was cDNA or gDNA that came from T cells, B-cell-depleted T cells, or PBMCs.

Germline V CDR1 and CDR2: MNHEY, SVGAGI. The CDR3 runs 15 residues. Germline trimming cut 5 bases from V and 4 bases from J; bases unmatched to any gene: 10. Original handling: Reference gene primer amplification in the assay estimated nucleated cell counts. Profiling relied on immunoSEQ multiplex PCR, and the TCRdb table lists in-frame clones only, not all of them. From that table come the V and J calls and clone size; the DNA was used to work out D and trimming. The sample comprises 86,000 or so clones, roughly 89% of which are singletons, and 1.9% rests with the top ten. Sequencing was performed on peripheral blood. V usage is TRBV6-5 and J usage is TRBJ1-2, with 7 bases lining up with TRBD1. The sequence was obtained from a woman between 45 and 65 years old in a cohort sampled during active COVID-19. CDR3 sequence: CASSRTEGAVYGYTF. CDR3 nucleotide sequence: TGTGCCAGCAGTCGCACGGAGGGGGCGGTCTATGGCTACACCTTC.